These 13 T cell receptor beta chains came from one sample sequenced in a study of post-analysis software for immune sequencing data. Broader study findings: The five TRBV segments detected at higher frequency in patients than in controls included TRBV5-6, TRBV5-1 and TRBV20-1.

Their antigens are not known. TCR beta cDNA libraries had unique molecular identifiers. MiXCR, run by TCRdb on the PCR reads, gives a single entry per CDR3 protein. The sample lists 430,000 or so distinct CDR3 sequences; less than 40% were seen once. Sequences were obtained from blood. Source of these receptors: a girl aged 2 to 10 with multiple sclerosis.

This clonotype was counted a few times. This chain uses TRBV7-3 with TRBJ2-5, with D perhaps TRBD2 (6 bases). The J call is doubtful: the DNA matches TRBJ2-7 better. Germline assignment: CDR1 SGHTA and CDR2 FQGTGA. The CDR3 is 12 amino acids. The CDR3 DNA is TGTGCCAGCGTAGCGGACTCGGACGAGCAGTACTTC. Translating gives CASVADSDEQYF.

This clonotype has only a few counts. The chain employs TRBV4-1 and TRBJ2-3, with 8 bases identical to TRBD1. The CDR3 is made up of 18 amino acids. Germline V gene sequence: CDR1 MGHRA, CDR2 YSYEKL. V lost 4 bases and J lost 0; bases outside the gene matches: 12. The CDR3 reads CASSLLQTGQDSTDTQYF. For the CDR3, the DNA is TGCGCCAGCAGCCTATTACAGACGGGACAGGATAGCACAGATACGCAGTATTTT.

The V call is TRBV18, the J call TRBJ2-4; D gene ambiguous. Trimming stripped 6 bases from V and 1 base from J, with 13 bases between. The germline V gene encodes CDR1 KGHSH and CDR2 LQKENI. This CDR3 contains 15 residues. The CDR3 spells CASSNSAGAKNIQYF. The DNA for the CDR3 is TGTGCCAGCTCCAACTCAGCCGGGGCCAAAAACATTCAGTACTTC.

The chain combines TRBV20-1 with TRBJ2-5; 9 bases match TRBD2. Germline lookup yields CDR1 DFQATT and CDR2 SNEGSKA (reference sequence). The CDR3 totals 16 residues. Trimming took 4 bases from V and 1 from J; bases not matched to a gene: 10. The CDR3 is CSAKGARGGLQETQYF. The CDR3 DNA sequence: TGCAGTGCTAAAGGGGCGCGGGGGGGCCTCCAAGAGACCCAGTACTTC.

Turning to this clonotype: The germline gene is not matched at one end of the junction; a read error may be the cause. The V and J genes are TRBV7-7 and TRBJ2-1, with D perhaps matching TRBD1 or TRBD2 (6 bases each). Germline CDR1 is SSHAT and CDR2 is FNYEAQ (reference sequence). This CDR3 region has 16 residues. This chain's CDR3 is CASSLGGSLGENEQFF. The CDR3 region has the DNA TGTGCTAGCAGCTTAGGGGGGTCCCTCGGGGAGAATGAGCAGTTCTTC.

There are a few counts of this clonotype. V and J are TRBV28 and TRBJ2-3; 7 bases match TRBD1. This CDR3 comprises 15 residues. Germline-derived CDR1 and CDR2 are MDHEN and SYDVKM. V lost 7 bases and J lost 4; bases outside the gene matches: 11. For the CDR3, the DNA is TGTGCCAGCACCTCCCGGCCAGGGGGAGCAGATACGCAGTATTTT. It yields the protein CASTSRPGGADTQYF.

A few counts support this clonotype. The CDR3 DNA sequence: TGTGCCATCGGCCCCCTGGGTAACGGCAATGAGCAGTTCTTC. Translation: CAIGPLGNGNEQFF. The chain employs TRBV10-3 and TRBJ2-1; D gene ambiguous. Per germline, CDR1 ENHRY and CDR2 SYGVKD. The CDR3 contains 14 residues. The V end was cut by 8 bases, the J end by 6 bases, with 17 bases between.

This CDR3 reads CASSRTLNYGYTF. In DNA, the CDR3 is TGTGCCAGCAGTAGGACTTTGAACTATGGCTACACCTTC. The rearrangement links TRBV12-3 or TRBV12-4 to TRBJ1-2; D is unresolved. V lost 5 bases and J 2 bases, leaving 9 bases between the germline ends. This CDR3 is 13 amino acids long.

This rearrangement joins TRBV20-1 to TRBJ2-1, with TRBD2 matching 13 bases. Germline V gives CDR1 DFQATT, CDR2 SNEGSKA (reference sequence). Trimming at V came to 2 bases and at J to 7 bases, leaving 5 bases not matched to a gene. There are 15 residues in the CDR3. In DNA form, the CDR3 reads TGCAGTGCTAGACCGCCGGGACTAGCGGGAAATGAGCAGTTCTTC. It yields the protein CSARPPGLAGNEQFF.

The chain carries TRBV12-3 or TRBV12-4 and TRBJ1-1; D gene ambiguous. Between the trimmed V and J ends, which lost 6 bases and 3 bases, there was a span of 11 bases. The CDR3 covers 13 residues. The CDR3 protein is CASSDDGYTEAFF. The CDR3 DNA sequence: TGTGCCAGCAGCGACGACGGGTACACTGAAGCTTTCTTT.

The CDR3 reads CASSLSTVYLDTQYF. The CDR3 DNA reads TGTGCCAGCAGCTTAAGCACCGTGTACTTAGATACGCAGTATTTT. This chain links TRBV7-2 with TRBJ2-3; no firm D call. Trimming stripped 2 bases from V and 5 bases from J, with 14 bases between. This CDR3 has 15 amino acids. Germline CDR1 reads SGHTA; CDR2 reads FQGNSA. The variable domain in full, with the rest retrieved from reference TRBV7-2 and TRBJ2-3, is GAGVSQSPSNKVTEKGKDVELRCDPISGHTALYWYRQSLGQGLEFLIYFQGNSAPDKSGLPSDRFSAERTGGSVSTLTIQRTQQEDSAVYLCASSLSTVYLDTQYFGPGTRLTVL.

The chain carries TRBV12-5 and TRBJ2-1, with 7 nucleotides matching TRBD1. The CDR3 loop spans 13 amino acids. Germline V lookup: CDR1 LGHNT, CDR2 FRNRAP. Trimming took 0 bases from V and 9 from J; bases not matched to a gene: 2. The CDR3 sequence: CASGLVQGREQFF. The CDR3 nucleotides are TGTGCTAGTGGTTTGGTACAGGGGCGTGAGCAGTTCTTC.

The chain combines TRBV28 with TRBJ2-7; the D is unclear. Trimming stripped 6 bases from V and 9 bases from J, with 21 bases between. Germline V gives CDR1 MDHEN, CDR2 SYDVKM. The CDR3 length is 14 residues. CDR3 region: CASSKAPDRVWQYF. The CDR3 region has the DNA TGTGCCAGCAGCAAAGCCCCGGACCGGGTGTGGCAGTACTTC.